The clone carrying this TCR beta chain occurred a few times. Its antigen is unidentified. This sample is drawn from a study of response to subunit inactivated influenza vaccine. Points from the study as a whole: With each seasonal influenza vaccination, the authors suggested, few new T cells are recruited.

MiXCR, run by TCRdb on the RT-PCR reads, gives a single entry per CDR3 protein. Of around 580,000 distinct CDR3 sequences in the sample, 13% to 15% were seen once. Germline V gene data show CDR1 as KGHDR and CDR2 as SFDVKD. The CDR3 contains 16 residues. V gave up 3 bases and J gave up 7 bases; unmatched junction bases: 7. The source material was PBMCs from blood, sampled less than 13 days after vaccination. The receptor was isolated from a man between 45 and 60 years old who received an inactivated influenza vaccine. The gene calls are TRBV24-1 and TRBJ2-1; 11 bases are a match to TRBD2. The CDR3 DNA reads as TGTGCCACCAGTGATCGGGGCTGGACTAGCGGGAATGAGCAGTTCTTC. Protein sequence: CATSDRGWTSGNEQFF.